The rows below give T cell receptor beta chains drawn from one sample of a study of cytomegalovirus exposure and HLA in healthy donors. The method was immunoSEQ multiplex PCR; TCRdb's version includes in-frame clones alone and lacks a portion of them. The table lists more than 95,000 clones, 78% of them singletons. The specimen was PBMCs. The origin of the receptors is a man aged 30 to 45 in good health and CMV-seropositive. CDR3s include the opening cysteine and the closing phenylalanine or tryptophan. A D gene is named only where the DNA matches it firmly. Clone size is given for some rows only: seen once, a few or many times, or a class if the clone is expanded.

D	size	V	J	DNA	CDR3
-	-	TRBV19	TRBJ2-3	TGTGCCAGTAGCCCACAGGGGACTAGACTAACAGATACGCAGTATTTT	CASSPQGTRLTDTQYF
TRBD2	-	TRBV7-2	TRBJ2-1	TGTGCCAGCAGCTATTTAGCGGGAGGGCCGTATGAGCAGTTCTTC	CASSYLAGGPYEQFF
-	once	TRBV21-1	TRBJ2-3	TGTGCCAGCAGCGTAGAGGACACCGGGACAAGCGATACGCAGTATTTT	CASSVEDTGTSDTQYF
-	-	TRBV11-2	TRBJ2-1	TGTGCCAGCAGCCCTACCTACAATGAGCAGTTCTTC	CASSPTYNEQFF
-	-	TRBV19	TRBJ1-1	TGTGCCAGTAAGGGAGGGATCACTGAAGCTTTCTTT	CASKGGITEAFF
-	-	TRBV27	TRBJ2-3	TGTGCCAGCAGTTTAGGTAGTGCCAACACAGATACGCAGTATTTT	CASSLGSANTDTQYF
-	-	TRBV6-1	TRBJ1-4	TGTGCCAGCAGTGAAGCGCGGGGGGGCGTTGAAAAACTGTTTTTT	CASSEARGGVEKLFF
-	-	TRBV7-2	TRBJ2-5	TGTGCCAGCAGCTTAACGTCAGAGCGAGGGCAAGAGACCCAGTACTTC	CASSLTSERGQETQYF
TRBD1	-	TRBV2	TRBJ2-5	TGTGCCGTCTCCGGGACAGGCTGGGAGACCCAGTACTTC	CAVSGTGWETQYF
TRBD2	-	TRBV7-2	TRBJ2-2	TGTGCGGTCCTACGCGGGAGCTGGAACACCGGGGAGCTGTTTTTT	CAVLRGSWNTGELFF
TRBD2	once	TRBV7-8	TRBJ2-1	TGTGCCAGCAGCCCAGGTAGCGGGAGCTCCTACAATGAGCAGTTCTTC	CASSPGSGSSYNEQFF
TRBD2	-	TRBV4-3	TRBJ2-7	TGCGCCAGCAGCCAAGGGTCCGGGACTAGCGGGAGAGGTAACTACGAGCAGTACTTC	CASSQGSGTSGRGNYEQYF
-	-	TRBV7-8	TRBJ2-1	TGTGCCAGCAGCTTAGGCAGGGGCCTCTACAATGAGCAGTTCTTC	CASSLGRGLYNEQFF
-	few	TRBV28	TRBJ1-5	TGTGCCAGCAGTTTCCCCCAGGGTCAGCCCCAGCATTTT	CASSFPQGQPQHF
TRBD2	few	TRBV11-1	TRBJ2-7	TGTGCCAGCAGGCCCGGGACTAGCGGGACCTTATACGAGCAGTACTTC	CASRPGTSGTLYEQYF
TRBD2	few	TRBV18	TRBJ2-1	TGTGCCAGCTCATCACCGGCGGGGGAGGAGCAGTTCTTC	CASSSPAGEEQFF
-	-	TRBV7-2	TRBJ2-3	TGTGCCAGCAGCCCCAGGGGTACTACCACAGATACGCAGTATTTT	CASSPRGTTTDTQYF
-	-	TRBV27	TRBJ1-5	TGTGCCAGCAGCACCTTTACAAACCAAAGGGGGAGGCCCCAGCATTTT	CASSTFTNQRGRPQHF
TRBD2	-	TRBV5-4	TRBJ2-1	TGTGCCAGCAGCTTGGCGCTAGCGGGCGTCAATGAGCAGTTCTTC	CASSLALAGVNEQFF
-	-	TRBV2	TRBJ1-1	TGTGCCAGCAGTGAACAGGGAATGAACACTGAAGCTTTCTTT	CASSEQGMNTEAFF
TRBD2	-	TRBV5-1	TRBJ2-1	TGCGCCAGCAGCCCAGGGACTAGCGGCCAATACAATGAGCAGTTCTTC	CASSPGTSGQYNEQFF
TRBD1	-	TRBV6-6	TRBJ1-1	TGTGCCAGCAGTTTGTGGGGACAGGACCTCCCAGCTTTCTTT	CASSLWGQDLPAFF
TRBD1	once	TRBV6-1	TRBJ1-3	TGTGCCAGCAGTGGTGACAGGGGGTCTGCAAACACCATATATTTT	CASSGDRGSANTIYF
TRBD1	few	TRBV19	TRBJ2-7	TGTGCCAGTAGTATAGATTCGAGGACAGGGTCGCGCGAGCAGTACTTC	CASSIDSRTGSREQYF
-	-	TRBV6-5	TRBJ2-7	TGTGCCAGCAGTCTAGAGCGTTCCTACGAGCAGTACTTC	CASSLERSYEQYF
-	once	TRBV27	TRBJ1-4	TGTGCCAGCAGTTCAGCCCCAGGGTACGCTAATGAAAAACTGTTTTTT	CASSSAPGYANEKLFF
TRBD1	-	TRBV7-2	TRBJ1-3	TGTGCCAGCAGCCCTAGAGGTGGTACAGGGGCTGGAAACACCATATATTTT	CASSPRGGTGAGNTIYF
-	once	TRBV15	TRBJ1-2	TGTGCCACCAGCTTGCAGGCCGCCTATGGCTACACCTTC	CATSLQAAYGYTF
-	few	TRBV7-2	TRBJ2-2	TGTGCCAGCAGCTTGAACCTACTGGCCGGGGAGCTGTTTTTT	CASSLNLLAGELFF
TRBD1	-	TRBV27	TRBJ1-2	TGTGCCAGCAGTGTTGGGACAGGGAAAGACTATGGCTACACCTTC	CASSVGTGKDYGYTF
-	-	TRBV4-3	TRBJ1-4	TGCGCCAGCAGCCAAATTTGGAGAAATGCGGATGAAAAACTGTTTTTT	CASSQIWRNADEKLFF
TRBD1	-	TRBV2	TRBJ1-5	TGTGCCAGCAGTGCCCGGGACAGCTCCAATCAGCCCCAGCATTTT	CASSARDSSNQPQHF
-	-	TRBV7-2	TRBJ2-7	TGTGCCAGCAGCTTTGACAGTGCCTCCTACGAGCAGTACTTC	CASSFDSASYEQYF
-	few	TRBV27	TRBJ2-1	TGTGCCAGCAGTTTCTCCTGGGGGGAGGCAAACAATGAGCAGTTCTTC	CASSFSWGEANNEQFF
-	-	TRBV5-4	TRBJ2-3	TGTGCCAGCAGCTCCCCCGGGGATACGCAGTATTTT	CASSSPGDTQYF
-	-	TRBV6-6	TRBJ1-2	TGTGCCAGCGGGCCCTCCACTGGCTACACCTTC	CASGPSTGYTF
TRBD2	-	TRBV19	TRBJ2-5	TGTGCCAGTAGTCCGATCAGCGGGAGGGCCCTTGTTGGAGAGACCCAGTACTTC	CASSPISGRALVGETQYF
TRBD1	-	TRBV27	TRBJ2-3	TGTGCCAGCAAACAGGACAGGGGGCCAGATACGCAGTATTTT	CASKQDRGPDTQYF
TRBD1	few	TRBV4-1	TRBJ2-7	TGCGCCAGCAGCCAAGATGGGACAGGCTTCTACGAGCAGTACTTC	CASSQDGTGFYEQYF
-	-	TRBV2	TRBJ1-4	TGTGCCAGCAGTCGACGGTCGGGAACTAATGAAAAACTGTTTTTT	CASSRRSGTNEKLFF
-	-	TRBV5-6	TRBJ2-7	TGTGCCAGCAGCTTGTGGGCAGTCCCCCCCTACGAGCAGTACTTC	CASSLWAVPPYEQYF
-	few	TRBV14	TRBJ1-1	TGTGCCAGCAGCCAAGCTAGCGGGTATGAAGCTTTCTTT	CASSQASGYEAFF
-	few	TRBV7-8	TRBJ1-2	TGTGCCAGCAGCTTTATCGACTCTAACTATGGCTACACCTTC	CASSFIDSNYGYTF
TRBD1	-	TRBV19	TRBJ1-5	TGTGCCAGTAGGACAGGGATGCGCAATCAGCCCCAGCATTTT	CASRTGMRNQPQHF
TRBD1	-	TRBV19	TRBJ2-7	TGTGCCAGTAGTATAGGGGACAGGGCTAACTACGAGCAGTACTTC	CASSIGDRANYEQYF
TRBD2	-	TRBV6-5	TRBJ2-5	TGTGCCAGCAGTTTGGTAGCGGGGGTGGGAGAGACCCAGTACTTC	CASSLVAGVGETQYF
-	-	TRBV7-6	TRBJ2-7	TGTGCCAGCACCCTCGGACCGGGAGAGTCCTACGAGCAGTACTTC	CASTLGPGESYEQYF
TRBD2	-	TRBV5-4	TRBJ2-5	TGTGCCAGCGGTCTAGCGGGAGGCCAAGAGACCCAGTACTTC	CASGLAGGQETQYF